This TCR beta chain was identified during a study of radiotherapy plus CTLA-4 blockade in lung cancer. The protocol was immunoSEQ multiplex PCR, while the TCRdb copy is restricted to in-frame clones and leaves out a portion. The table records some 50,000 clones, roughly 84% of them present only once. In germline, CDR1 is LNHDA, CDR2 SQIVND (reference sequence). J gave up 8 bases and V 3 bases, and 5 bases lay outside the gene matches. This CDR3 spans 14 amino acids. This TCR derives from a human donor with non-small cell lung cancer who had a partial response to radiotherapy plus ipilimumab. Sequences were derived from peripheral blood, sampled from a patient treated with radiotherapy plus ipilimumab. V is TRBV19 and J is TRBJ1-4; 8 positions agree with TRBD1. CDR3 loop: CASSITGGTEKLFF. Here the CDR3 DNA reads TGTGCCAGTAGTATTACAGGGGGAACAGAAAAACTGTTTTTT.